This is a list of T cell receptor beta chains from one sample in a study of blood T cell repertoires in COVID-19. The protocol was immunoSEQ multiplex PCR, while the TCRdb copy is restricted to in-frame clones and leaves out a portion. The repertoire has about 70,000 clones, 85% to 90% of them found once; the top ten carry roughly 1.5%. Specimen: peripheral blood. These receptors originate from a human donor in a cohort sampled during active COVID-19. The CDR3 runs from the conserved cysteine through the conserved F or W. Each record gives: J gene, V gene, D gene, CDR3 protein. A D gene is named only where the DNA matches it firmly.

j_gene: TRBJ1-1
v_gene: TRBV4-1
d_gene: -
CDR3aa: CASSQDRRAQGRNTEAFF

j_gene: TRBJ1-2
v_gene: TRBV4-1
d_gene: -
CDR3aa: CASSPLEDVNYGYTF

j_gene: TRBJ2-7
v_gene: TRBV5-6
d_gene: -
CDR3aa: CASTLRGTGRVSYEQYF

j_gene: TRBJ2-1
v_gene: TRBV28
d_gene: -
CDR3aa: CASSFASYNEQFF

j_gene: TRBJ2-1
v_gene: TRBV11-1
d_gene: TRBD2
CDR3aa: CASSPRTSAHNEQFF

j_gene: TRBJ2-5
v_gene: TRBV25-1
d_gene: -
CDR3aa: CASSELGETQYF

j_gene: TRBJ2-7
v_gene: TRBV19
d_gene: -
CDR3aa: CASSGRGDSEQYF

j_gene: TRBJ2-5
v_gene: TRBV5-1
d_gene: -
CDR3aa: CASSKTPTGTQETQYF

j_gene: TRBJ2-2
v_gene: TRBV7-3
d_gene: -
CDR3aa: CASSLTRTRAGTGELFF

j_gene: TRBJ2-1
v_gene: TRBV6-5
d_gene: -
CDR3aa: CASIAPGNEQFF

j_gene: TRBJ2-1
v_gene: TRBV29-1
d_gene: -
CDR3aa: CSVAQAMSYNEQFF

j_gene: TRBJ2-3
v_gene: TRBV11-2
d_gene: -
CDR3aa: CASSQLAPDTDTQYF

j_gene: TRBJ2-6
v_gene: TRBV7-3
d_gene: TRBD1
CDR3aa: CASSSPGTGWANVLTF

j_gene: TRBJ2-2
v_gene: TRBV4-2
d_gene: TRBD2
CDR3aa: CASSQDRAGLAGVHTGELFF

j_gene: TRBJ2-1
v_gene: TRBV6-1
d_gene: TRBD2
CDR3aa: CASSELAGEDEQFF

j_gene: TRBJ2-6
v_gene: TRBV7-9
d_gene: -
CDR3aa: CASSSQGGGANVLTF

j_gene: TRBJ1-1
v_gene: TRBV27
d_gene: TRBD1
CDR3aa: CASSSTGGISEAFF

j_gene: TRBJ1-2
v_gene: TRBV30
d_gene: -
CDR3aa: CAWSTAQGDGYTF

j_gene: TRBJ1-5
v_gene: TRBV28
d_gene: TRBD1
CDR3aa: CASSLDRGLGQPQHF

j_gene: TRBJ2-3
v_gene: TRBV19
d_gene: -
CDR3aa: CASKGLGPPRGTQYF

j_gene: TRBJ1-2
v_gene: TRBV3-1/TRBV3-2
d_gene: -
CDR3aa: CASSQGPLGGRSGYTF

j_gene: TRBJ2-7
v_gene: TRBV20-1
d_gene: TRBD2
CDR3aa: CSASPGTSGRYEQYF

j_gene: TRBJ2-3
v_gene: TRBV2
d_gene: TRBD1
CDR3aa: CASTDRTDTDTQYF

j_gene: TRBJ2-2
v_gene: TRBV10-3
d_gene: TRBD2
CDR3aa: CAIRAMAGAGTGELFF

j_gene: TRBJ1-1
v_gene: TRBV12-3/TRBV12-4
d_gene: -
CDR3aa: CASSLGPNTEAFF

j_gene: TRBJ2-5
v_gene: TRBV11-2
d_gene: -
CDR3aa: CASSSGGLPLSRAETQYF

j_gene: TRBJ2-5
v_gene: TRBV6-6
d_gene: -
CDR3aa: CASSYTRASETQYF

j_gene: TRBJ1-2
v_gene: TRBV2
d_gene: TRBD1
CDR3aa: CASSFYHSGQSNNGYTF

j_gene: TRBJ2-6
v_gene: TRBV6-5
d_gene: TRBD1
CDR3aa: CASRLDRAGANVLTF

j_gene: TRBJ1-2
v_gene: TRBV6-5
d_gene: -
CDR3aa: CASSLEDIPLYGYTF

j_gene: TRBJ2-1
v_gene: TRBV4-1
d_gene: TRBD1
CDR3aa: CASSRDRVNEQFF

j_gene: TRBJ2-1
v_gene: TRBV6-4
d_gene: TRBD2
CDR3aa: CASSERASGRNEQFF

j_gene: TRBJ1-2
v_gene: TRBV28
d_gene: TRBD1
CDR3aa: CASSISTGNYGYTF

j_gene: TRBJ1-2
v_gene: TRBV5-5
d_gene: TRBD1
CDR3aa: CASSFGTANYGYTF

j_gene: TRBJ1-1
v_gene: TRBV5-1
d_gene: -
CDR3aa: CASSLALGRQAYNTEAFF

j_gene: TRBJ2-3
v_gene: TRBV9
d_gene: -
CDR3aa: CASSVEISPGTQYF

j_gene: TRBJ1-3
v_gene: TRBV6-4
d_gene: -
CDR3aa: CASSAREVFENTIYF

j_gene: TRBJ1-2
v_gene: TRBV7-2
d_gene: -
CDR3aa: CASSLARRRTYGYTF

j_gene: TRBJ2-1
v_gene: TRBV5-1
d_gene: -
CDR3aa: CASSPIFLGEGQFF

j_gene: TRBJ2-7
v_gene: TRBV5-1
d_gene: TRBD1
CDR3aa: CASRPGQGSYEQYF

j_gene: TRBJ2-7
v_gene: TRBV4-1
d_gene: TRBD2
CDR3aa: CASSQGELAGGGRAF

j_gene: TRBJ1-2
v_gene: TRBV6-1
d_gene: -
CDR3aa: CASSEARLSRGYTF

j_gene: TRBJ2-7
v_gene: TRBV27
d_gene: TRBD2
CDR3aa: CASSPAYPPGLAGPTYEQYF

j_gene: TRBJ1-1
v_gene: TRBV6-1
d_gene: TRBD1
CDR3aa: CASSEQGATNTEAFF

j_gene: TRBJ2-6
v_gene: TRBV7-6
d_gene: TRBD1
CDR3aa: CASSLVQGNGANVLTF

j_gene: TRBJ1-2
v_gene: TRBV11-3
d_gene: -
CDR3aa: CASRRGGGVGYTF

j_gene: TRBJ2-1
v_gene: TRBV5-1
d_gene: TRBD2
CDR3aa: CASSLAPSGSSYNEQFF

j_gene: TRBJ2-3
v_gene: TRBV5-4
d_gene: TRBD2
CDR3aa: CASSPGGGREADTQYF

j_gene: TRBJ2-4
v_gene: TRBV19
d_gene: TRBD2
CDR3aa: CASSGLAGQGLAKNIQYF

j_gene: TRBJ1-4
v_gene: TRBV6-6
d_gene: -
CDR3aa: CASSSKREKLFF

j_gene: TRBJ2-5
v_gene: TRBV7-9
d_gene: -
CDR3aa: CASSAWTVEETQYF

j_gene: TRBJ1-1
v_gene: TRBV5-6
d_gene: -
CDR3aa: CASSLVRVGGAFF

j_gene: TRBJ2-3
v_gene: TRBV4-1
d_gene: TRBD2
CDR3aa: CASSQVQLAGVTGARDTQYF

j_gene: TRBJ2-5
v_gene: TRBV10-3
d_gene: -
CDR3aa: CAISELQETQYF